The rows below give T cell receptor beta chains drawn from one sample of a study of T cells after yellow fever vaccination. TCRdb recomputed calls from the 5' RACE reads with MiXCR, one row per CDR3 protein. The profile shows nearly 300,000 distinct CDR3 sequences, 7.5% to 9% of them singletons. The sequenced sample was CD4+ T cells sorted from PBMCs, obtained 5 days after the yellow fever booster vaccination. The receptors here all came from a man aged 18 to 30 who received the YFV17D yellow fever vaccine. The CDR3 runs from the conserved cysteine through the conserved F or W.

j_call v_call cdr3_aa
TRBJ2-1 TRBV20-1 CSARTDHNEQFF
TRBJ2-3 TRBV7-9 CASSLRQGTDTQYF
TRBJ1-2 TRBV7-2 CASSLSIPRDGYTF
TRBJ2-7 TRBV4-1 CASSRGQGSSYEQYF
TRBJ2-1 TRBV7-2 CASSLEGARQFF
TRBJ1-2 TRBV7-2 CASSLGWSSNYGYTF
TRBJ1-2 TRBV5-5 CASSLSQGVGYTF
TRBJ1-2 TRBV6-2/TRBV6-3 CASSYPSQGARSTF
TRBJ2-3 TRBV20-1 CSAPTTSGSTDTQYF
TRBJ1-1 TRBV7-2 CASSFFGRAFF
TRBJ1-5 TRBV6-5 CASSPRTDRAGLSQHF
TRBJ2-1 TRBV28 CASSPGQGMTYNEQFF
TRBJ2-6 TRBV4-3 CASSKLQGSGANVLTF
TRBJ2-4 TRBV7-9 CASSLAVMGENIQYF
TRBJ2-5 TRBV7-2 CASSLETGGETQYF
TRBJ2-3 TRBV9 CASSGPQPGTSPDTQYF
TRBJ1-4 TRBV7-2 CASSLAGSVGEKLFF
TRBJ2-1 TRBV5-1 CASSLAKGQHGNEQFF